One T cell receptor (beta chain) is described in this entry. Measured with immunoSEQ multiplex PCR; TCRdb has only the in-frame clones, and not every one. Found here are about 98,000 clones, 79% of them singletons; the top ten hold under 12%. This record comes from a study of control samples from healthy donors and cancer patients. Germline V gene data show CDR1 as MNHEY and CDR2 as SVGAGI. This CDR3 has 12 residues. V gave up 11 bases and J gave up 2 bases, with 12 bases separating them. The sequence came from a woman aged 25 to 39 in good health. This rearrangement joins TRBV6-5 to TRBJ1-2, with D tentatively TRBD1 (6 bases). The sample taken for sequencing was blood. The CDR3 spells CAARDTNYGYTF. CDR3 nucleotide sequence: TGTGCCGCCCGGGACACCAACTATGGCTACACCTTC.